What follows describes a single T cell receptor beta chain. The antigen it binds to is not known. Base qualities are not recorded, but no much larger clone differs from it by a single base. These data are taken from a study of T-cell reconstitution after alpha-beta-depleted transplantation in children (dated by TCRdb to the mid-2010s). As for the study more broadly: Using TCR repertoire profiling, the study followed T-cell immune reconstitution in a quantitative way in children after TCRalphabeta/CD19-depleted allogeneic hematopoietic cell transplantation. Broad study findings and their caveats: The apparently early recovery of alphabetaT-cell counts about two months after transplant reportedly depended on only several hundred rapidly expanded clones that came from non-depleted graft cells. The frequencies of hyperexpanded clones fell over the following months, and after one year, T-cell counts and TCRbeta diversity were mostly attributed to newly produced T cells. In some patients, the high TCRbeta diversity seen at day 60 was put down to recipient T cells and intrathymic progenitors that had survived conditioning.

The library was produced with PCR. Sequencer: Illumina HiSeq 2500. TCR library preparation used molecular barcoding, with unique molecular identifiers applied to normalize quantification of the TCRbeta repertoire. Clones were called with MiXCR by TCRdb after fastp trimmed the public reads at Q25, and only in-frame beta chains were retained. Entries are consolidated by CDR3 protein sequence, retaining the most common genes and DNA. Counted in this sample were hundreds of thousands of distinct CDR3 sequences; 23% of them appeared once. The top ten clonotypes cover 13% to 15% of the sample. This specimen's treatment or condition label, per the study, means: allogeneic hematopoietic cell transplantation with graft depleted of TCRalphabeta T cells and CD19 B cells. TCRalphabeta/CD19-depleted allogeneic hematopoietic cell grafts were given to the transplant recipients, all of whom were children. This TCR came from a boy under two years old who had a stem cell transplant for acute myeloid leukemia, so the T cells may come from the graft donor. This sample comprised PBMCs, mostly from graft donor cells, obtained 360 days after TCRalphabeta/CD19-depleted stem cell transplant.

Here the CDR3 is given as CSARDRTGYHTDTQYF. The bases are TGCAGTGCTAGAGATCGTACAGGTTACCACACAGATACGCAGTATTTT. Recombination connected TRBV20-1 to TRBJ2-3; D gene: possibly TRBD1, on 5 matching bases. CDR1 and CDR2, looked up from the germline V gene (reference sequence), are DFQATT and SNEGSKA. Reading from cysteine to phenylalanine, the CDR3 counts 16 amino acids. Kept here is only the CDR3 DNA, which spans 48 bases and is read in frame from base 1. Trimming removed 0 bases from V and 2 bases from J, leaving 15 bases between the germline ends.